This T cell receptor beta chain appears in the sequencing data of a study of blood T cell repertoires in COVID-19. Study overall: COVID-19 samples collected from the United States, Italy and Spain covered acute and convalescent phases. Sample material is recorded as cDNA or gDNA derived from T cells, B-cell-depleted T cells, or PBMCs.

CDR3 length equals 16 residues. The germline V gene encodes CDR1 GTSNPN and CDR2 SVGIG (reference sequence). The V and J ends lost 0 bases and 4 bases respectively, with 16 bases between them. Per the study methods: Counts of nucleated cells, estimated from reference gene primer amplification, were obtained. Generated by immunoSEQ multiplex PCR, the TCRdb table keeps only in-frame clones and is missing some. That table furnishes V, J and clone size, whereas the DNA furnished D and trimming. The sample lists approximately 220,000 clones; around 83% were seen once. This clone was seen more than once but under ten times.

The rearrangement joins TRBV30 to TRBJ1-5, with D possibly being TRBD1 (6 bases). The clonotype originates from a woman between 45 and 60 years old with acute or convalescent COVID-19. The sequenced sample consisted of peripheral blood. CDR3 region: CAWSVGGWGPNQPQHF. In DNA, the CDR3 is TGTGCCTGGAGTGTAGGGGGTTGGGGACCTAATCAGCCCCAGCATTTT.